The clone carrying this T cell receptor beta chain was picked up a small number of times. The CDR3 has 16 amino acids. V lost 3 bases and J lost 7; bases outside the gene matches: 9. The germline V gene encodes CDR1 SQVTM and CDR2 ANQGSEA. Amplification of TCR alpha and beta CDR3 regions from RNA used iRepertoire nested multiplex PCR. MiXCR was run by TCRdb on the multiplex PCR reads, yielding one entry per CDR3 protein. The sample yields approximately 120,000 distinct CDR3 sequences, approximately 25% seen once. The record originates from a study of glioma-infiltrating T cells. The V and J genes are TRBV29-1 and TRBJ2-1; 13 positions match TRBD2. The sequence was obtained from a human donor with low-grade glioma or glioblastoma, undergoing nonglioma brain surgery, or in good health (not recorded which). The material sequenced was glioma tissue, nonneoplastic brain tissue, or PBMCs (not recorded which). CDR3 sequence (DNA): TGCAGCGTTGATCCAGGACTAGCGGGAGTGGTTAATGAGCAGTTCTTC. This translates into CSVDPGLAGVVNEQFF.